These 8 T cell receptor beta chains came from one sample sequenced in a study of T cell repertoires in ileal Crohn's disease. The table came from immunoSEQ multiplex PCR; TCRdb's copy has only in-frame clones and leaves some out. The table shows roughly 15,000 clones, with around four fifths occurring only once. The specimen sequenced was ileal tissue. These TCRs come from an adult with Crohn's disease.

The chain couples TRBV28 to TRBJ1-5; D is possibly TRBD1 (6 bases). The V end lost 5 bases, the J end lost 7 bases, and 12 bases lay between the germline ends. This CDR3 comprises 13 residues. The germline V gene has CDR1 MDHEN and CDR2 SYDVKM. The CDR3 reads CASSAGQPQPQHF. The CDR3 coding sequence is TGTGCCAGCAGTGCTGGACAGCCCCAGCCCCAGCATTTT.

V usage is TRBV9 and J usage is TRBJ2-7; no firm D call. Trimming pared 6 bases from V and 6 bases from J, leaving 19 bases between. CDR1 SGDLS and CDR2 YYNGEE come from the germline V gene. This CDR3 has 14 amino acids. The CDR3 sequence is CASKVPAVSCEQYF. The CDR3 nucleotides read TGTGCCAGCAAGGTCCCGGCGGTTTCTTGCGAGCAGTACTTC.

The chain links TRBV6-1 to TRBJ2-7, with D hard to call. V was pared by 2 bases and J by 4 bases, with 15 bases between. Germline lookup yields CDR1 MNHNS and CDR2 SASEGT. The CDR3 totals 15 residues. The CDR3 bases are TGTGCCAGCAGTGAACCCGGCAGGCCGCCTTACGAGCAGTACTTC. Its translation is CASSEPGRPPYEQYF.

This clone was recorded once. The V call is TRBV27, the J call TRBJ2-7; 12 bases agree with TRBD2. CDR3 size: 14 residues. Germline CDR1 and CDR2: MNHEY and SMNVEV (reference sequence). V lost 6 bases, J lost 4 bases, and 4 bases stayed unmatched. CDR3 in amino acids: CASSRTSGAYEQYF. CDR3 sequence (DNA): TGTGCCAGCAGCAGGACTAGCGGGGCTTACGAGCAGTACTTC.

This clone is a singleton in its sample. The chain is built from TRBV18 and TRBJ1-6, with D possibly matching TRBD1 (6 bases). V lost 6 bases and J lost 6, with 12 bases in between. CDR1 is KGHSH and CDR2 is LQKENI in the germline V gene. This CDR3 region has 14 residues. The CDR3 is CASSLTGINSPLHF. CDR3 nucleotide sequence: TGTGCCAGCTCCCTTACAGGGATTAATTCACCCCTCCACTTT.

The chain employs TRBV6-6 and TRBJ1-1; D is uncertain. Germline loops: CDR1 MNHNY, CDR2 SVGAGI (reference sequence). There are 12 residues in the CDR3. Trimming removed 0 bases from V and 5 bases from J, with 4 bases in between. The CDR3 DNA is TGTGCCAGCAGTTACTCCCTTACTGAAGCTTTCTTT. Amino acids: CASSYSLTEAFF.

The chain joins TRBV7-3 to TRBJ2-2; D gene ambiguous. The V end was cut by 3 bases, the J end by 5 bases, with 10 bases between. Germline V gene lookup returns CDR1 SGHTA and CDR2 FQGTGA. This CDR3 has 14 amino acids. CDR3 nucleotides: TGTGCCAGCAGCTTCGGCCCGGGTACCGGGGAGCTGTTTTTT. This gives the protein CASSFGPGTGELFF.

The chain uses TRBV30 and TRBJ1-1, with 8 bases matching TRBD1. Trimming at V came to 2 bases and at J to 1 base, leaving 6 bases not matched to a gene. The CDR3 consists of 15 residues. Germline values: CDR1 GTSNPN, CDR2 SVGIG (reference sequence). The CDR3 DNA sequence: TGTGCCTGGAGTATCCCAGGGACAGGGAACACTGAAGCTTTCTTT. It yields the protein CAWSIPGTGNTEAFF.